Detailed here is one T cell receptor beta chain. The target antigen is unknown. The data derive from a study of radiotherapy plus CTLA-4 blockade in lung cancer. The repertoire was sequenced with immunoSEQ multiplex PCR; TCRdb's copy has only in-frame clones and lacks some. The table lists some 66,000 clones, approximately 82% of them singletons. Per germline, CDR1 LNHDA and CDR2 SQIVND (reference sequence). The CDR3 runs to 15 residues. Trimming cost V 5 bases and J 2 bases, with 16 bases left between them. Study-level results: Expansion of tumor-derived TCR clones was observed in blood after radiotherapy plus ipilimumab.

The genes are TRBV19 and TRBJ2-7; D perhaps matches TRBD2 (5 bases). The receptor's source is a human donor with non-small cell lung cancer who had a partial response to radiotherapy plus ipilimumab. The source material was peripheral blood, sampled from a patient treated with radiotherapy plus ipilimumab. As DNA, the CDR3 is TGTGCCAGTAGTCCGCACCGGGATCCTACCTACGAGCAGTACTTC. It codes for CASSPHRDPTYEQYF.